The clone carrying this TCR beta chain has a handful of counts. Per the study methods: Reference gene primer amplification yielded estimated nucleated cell counts. TCRdb's copy holds only in-frame clones and misses some; the assay was immunoSEQ multiplex PCR. V and J calls plus clone size are reproduced from that table; the DNA served to infer D and trimming. Altogether around 93,000 clones are present, about 75% being singletons, with the ten largest covering roughly a tenth. The CDR3 runs to 13 residues. Germline loops: CDR1 SQVTM, CDR2 ANQGSEA. The V end lost 1 base, the J end lost 5 bases, and 9 bases lay between the germline ends. The data originate from a study of blood T cell repertoires in COVID-19. On the study more broadly: Samples came from the United States, Italy and Spain, spanning acute and convalescent COVID-19. From T cells, B-cell-depleted T cells, or PBMCs came the material, which was cDNA or gDNA.

This TCR was recovered from an elderly woman with acute or convalescent COVID-19. Input material: peripheral blood. The rearrangement uses TRBV29-1 and TRBJ2-1; no clear D gene. CDR3 in DNA: TGCAGCGTTGAAGCGGCGGAACACAATGAGCAGTTCTTC. Translated, it gives CSVEAAEHNEQFF.